This T cell receptor (beta chain) was captured in a study of response to subunit inactivated influenza vaccine. This CDR3 has 17 residues. Per the germline V gene, CDR1 is MNHEY and CDR2 is SVGEGT. V was clipped by 2 bases and J by 3 bases; unmatched bases: 12. TCRdb re-derived calls from the RT-PCR reads in MiXCR, one entry per CDR3 protein. Altogether hundreds of thousands of distinct CDR3 sequences are present, over 20% being singletons, with the ten largest covering about 9.4%. Overall study findings and caveats: The authors offered the suggestion that each seasonal influenza vaccination recruits few new T cells.

Remarks on this clonotype: Antigen specificity is unknown.

This sequence was found in a man between 50 and 75 years old who received an inactivated influenza vaccine. The source was PBMCs from blood, collected approximately 22 months after vaccination. V and J are TRBV6-2 or TRBV6-3 and TRBJ2-7, with 8 nucleotides matching TRBD2. The CDR3 DNA reads TGTGCCAGCAGTTACGTTTCTACCGGGAGGGTTATCTACGAGCAGTACTTC. Protein: CASSYVSTGRVIYEQYF.